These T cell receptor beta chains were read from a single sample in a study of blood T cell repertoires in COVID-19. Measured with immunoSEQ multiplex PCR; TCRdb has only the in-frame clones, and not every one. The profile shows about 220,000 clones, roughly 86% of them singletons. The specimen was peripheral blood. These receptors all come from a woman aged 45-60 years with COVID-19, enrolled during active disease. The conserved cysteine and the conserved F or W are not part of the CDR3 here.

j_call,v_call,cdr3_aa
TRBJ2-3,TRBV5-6,ASSLGKYTSTDTQY
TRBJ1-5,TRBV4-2,ASSQGDKRYSNQPQH
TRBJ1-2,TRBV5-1,ASSQEQGAFGYT
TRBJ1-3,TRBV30,AWSVQTASGNTIY
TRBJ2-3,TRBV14,ASSQVNPGITDTQY
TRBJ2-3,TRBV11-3,ASSPAGGDARQY
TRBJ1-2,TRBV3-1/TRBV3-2,ASSYGQGQGYT
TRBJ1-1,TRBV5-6,ASSLAGGGFGEAF
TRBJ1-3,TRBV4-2,ASSQTGNSGNTIY
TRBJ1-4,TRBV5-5,ASSRAGTGWEKLF
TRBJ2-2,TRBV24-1,ATSDPGTGTTGELF
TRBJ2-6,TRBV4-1,ASSQAGFSGANVLT
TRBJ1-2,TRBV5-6,ASSLRSRDSYGYT
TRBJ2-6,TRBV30,AWIRAGGFSGANVLT
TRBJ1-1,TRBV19,ASSLDHTLNTEAF
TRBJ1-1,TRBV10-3,AISGQGDTEAF
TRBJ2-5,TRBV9,ASSVGTSQETQY
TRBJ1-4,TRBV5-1,ASADREGEKLF
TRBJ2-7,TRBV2,ASSEGQGSTYEQY
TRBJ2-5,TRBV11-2,ASSPTSGGETQY
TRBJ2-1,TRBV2,ASSAIGANEQF
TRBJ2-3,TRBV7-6,ASSSGQGTDTQY
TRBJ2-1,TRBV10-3,AISEWDRVTYNEQF